These 5 T cell receptor beta chains originate from one sample sequenced in a study of patients and donors after allogeneic stem cell transplantation. TCRdb passed the RT-PCR reads through MiXCR, listing each CDR3 protein once. The sample includes about 74,000 distinct CDR3 sequences, approximately 25% of them seen just once. The sequencing sample was made of blood, either unsorted or a sorted T cell fraction (not recorded which). The receptors were gathered from a human donor who was either an allogeneic HSCT recipient or a stem cell or donor lymphocyte infusion donor (not recorded which). It is not recorded whose cells these are; they may come from a transplant donor.

This clonotype appeared many times. The chain links TRBV6-2 or TRBV6-3 to TRBJ1-4; possibly TRBD1 for D (5 bases). V was pared by 6 bases and J by 10 bases, with 18 bases between. CDR1 is MNHEY and CDR2 is SVGEGT in the germline V gene. The CDR3 is 14 amino acids. The CDR3 reads CASRGDPTPRKLFF. The DNA of the CDR3 is TGTGCCAGCAGAGGGGACCCCACTCCACGAAAACTGTTTTTT.

This clonotype showed up just once. This chain uses TRBV20-1 with TRBJ2-7; no definite D call. Trimming stripped 4 bases from V and 2 bases from J, with 12 bases between. Germline CDR1 is DFQATT and CDR2 is SNEGSKA (reference sequence). CDR3 length: 13 residues. CDR3 nucleotide sequence: TGCAGTGCTATGGCCGGGTTACCCTACGAGCAGTACTTC. Translated, it gives CSAMAGLPYEQYF.

The chain combines TRBV4-2 with TRBJ2-1; perhaps D is TRBD1 or TRBD2 (5 bases each). CDR1 and CDR2 (germline): LGHNA, YNFKEQ. The CDR3 runs to 14 residues. Trimming stripped 1 base from V and 4 bases from J, with 8 bases between. The CDR3 protein is CASSQVGGYNEQFF. The CDR3 coding sequence is TGTGCCAGCAGCCAAGTTGGGGGTTACAATGAGCAGTTCTTC.

This clonotype was found a few times. The rearrangement links TRBV18 to TRBJ1-2; TRBD1 might be the D (5 bases). V lost 0 bases, J lost 3 bases, and 5 bases lay in between. Germline CDR1 is KGHSH and CDR2 is LQKENI. The CDR3 is 13 amino acids. CDR3 residues: CASSPPGHYGYTF. In DNA form, the CDR3 reads TGTGCCAGCTCACCACCGGGGCACTATGGCTACACCTTC.

V is TRBV18 and J is TRBJ2-1; a possible D gene is TRBD2 (6 bases). The CDR3 sequence is 13 residues long. V was trimmed by 5 bases and J by 6 bases, leaving 11 bases between them. The germline V gene encodes CDR1 KGHSH and CDR2 LQKENI. The CDR3 coding sequence is TGTGCCAGCTCAAGACTAGATCCCAATGAGCAGTTCTTC. Its protein product is CASSRLDPNEQFF.